The TCR beta chain described here comes from a study of blood T cells in healthy people across ages. The authors ran a second PCR of about 7 to 11 cycles using a sample-barcoded 5' primer and a J-beta primer mix. MiXCR, run by TCRdb on the 5' RACE reads, gives a single entry per CDR3 protein. The table shows roughly 1,500,000 distinct CDR3 sequences, with 34% occurring only once. This clonotype was recorded once. Trimming took 5 bases from V and 5 from J, leaving 16 bases between them. Germline assignment: CDR1 SGHTA and CDR2 FQGTGA. CDR3 size: 14 residues. The source is a woman aged 30 to 39 in good health. The V gene is TRBV7-3, the J gene TRBJ2-7; TRBD1 or TRBD2 may be the D gene (5 bases each). The specimen sequenced was blood. CDR3 in amino acids: CASSLKVGPHEQYF. Here the CDR3 DNA reads TGTGCCAGCAGCCTAAAGGTGGGACCCCACGAGCAGTACTTC. Full variable domain (rest looked up from reference TRBV7-3 and TRBJ2-7): GAGVSQTPSNKVTEKGKYVELRCDPISGHTALYWYRQSLGQGPEFLIYFQGTGAADDSGLPNDRFFAVRPEGSVSTLKIQRTERGDSAVYLCASSLKVGPHEQYFGPGTRLTVT.